Sequencing of this T cell receptor beta chain was carried out in a study of preoperative IRX-2 immunotherapy in early breast cancer. Repertoires were generated with immunoSEQ multiplex PCR, while TCRdb's copy carries only in-frame clones and drops some. Of fewer than 70,000 clones listed, approximately 93% were seen once; the top ten hold roughly 1.5%. V was cut by 5 bases and J by 5 bases, with 12 bases left in between. Germline V gene lookup returns CDR1 SGHTA and CDR2 FQGNSA. This CDR3 has 13 residues. Treatment in this sample: preoperative locoregional IRX-2 cytokine immunotherapy. Patients received preoperative, locoregional IRX-2 cytokine immunotherapy in a phase Ib study.

This sample was obtained from a patient treated with IRX-2 immunotherapy. The V gene is TRBV7-2, the J gene TRBJ1-1; a weak D match, TRBD1 (6 bases). This receptor was obtained from a human donor with breast cancer. In nucleotides, the CDR3 is TGTGCCAGCAGCGGAACAGGGAGGACTGAAGCTTTCTTT. Translating it yields CASSGTGRTEAFF.